This record looks at one T cell receptor beta chain sequence and its context. What it binds is unknown. The donors were members of the approximately 120-subject validation cohort (separate from the roughly 670-subject first cohort). The data were obtained in a study of cytomegalovirus exposure and HLA in healthy donors. Notes on the study in general: Some TCR beta chains (roughly 160 of them) were listed as cytomegalovirus-associated. Subsequent analysis found a tendency for first-cohort TCR clusters to co-occur within the 120 or so validation repertoires. Reports described diagnosis of cytomegalovirus status by the classifier as highly specific and sensitive.

The CDR3 contains 14 residues. CDR1 SEHNR and CDR2 FQNEAQ come from the germline V gene (reference sequence). Deletions cut 1 base from V and 6 bases from J, with 11 bases between. Libraries were prepared by immunoSEQ multiplex PCR; TCRdb keeps only in-frame clonotypes and omits some of them. The sample lists around 70,000 clones, around 94% seen once, with 1.5% to 2% in the top ten. The chain combines TRBV7-9 with TRBJ2-3; weak D call: TRBD1 (6 bases). The clonotype originates from a woman under 30 in good health and CMV-seropositive. The sequenced material came from PBMCs. The CDR3 nucleotides read TGTGCCAGCAGCTTAGGGGGGCCTGCGGATACGCAGTATTTT. This translates into CASSLGGPADTQYF.